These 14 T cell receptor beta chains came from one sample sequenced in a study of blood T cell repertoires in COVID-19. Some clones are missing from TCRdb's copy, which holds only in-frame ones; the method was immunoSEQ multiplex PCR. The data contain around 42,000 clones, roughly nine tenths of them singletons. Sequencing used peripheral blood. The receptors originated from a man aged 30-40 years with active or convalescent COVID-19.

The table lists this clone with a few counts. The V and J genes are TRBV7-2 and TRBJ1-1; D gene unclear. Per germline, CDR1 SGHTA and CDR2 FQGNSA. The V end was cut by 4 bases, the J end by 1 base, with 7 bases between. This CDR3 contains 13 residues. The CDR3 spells CASSSTRNTEAFF. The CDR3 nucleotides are TGTGCCAGCAGCTCTACCCGGAACACTGAAGCTTTCTTT. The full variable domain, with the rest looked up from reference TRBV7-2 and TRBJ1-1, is GAGVSQSPSNKVTEKGKDVELRCDPISGHTALYWYRQSLGQGLEFLIYFQGNSAPDKSGLPSDRFSAERTGGSVSTLTIQRTQQEDSAVYLCASSSTRNTEAFFGQGTRLTVV.

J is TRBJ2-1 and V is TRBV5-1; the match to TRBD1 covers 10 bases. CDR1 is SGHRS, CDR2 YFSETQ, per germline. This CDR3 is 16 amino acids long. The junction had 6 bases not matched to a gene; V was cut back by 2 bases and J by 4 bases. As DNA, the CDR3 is TGCGCCAGCAGCTTAGAACCGGGACAGGGGTACAATGAGCAGTTCTTC. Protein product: CASSLEPGQGYNEQFF.

The DNA of the CDR3 is TGTGCCAGCAGCAGCGAAAGACAGAACGAGCAGTACTTC. Translation gives CASSSERQNEQYF. The chain employs TRBV11-2 and TRBJ2-7; D may be TRBD1 (5 bases). V lost 5 bases, J lost 5 bases, and 13 bases lay in between. The germline V gene encodes CDR1 SGHAT and CDR2 FQNNGV. CDR3 length: 13 amino acids.

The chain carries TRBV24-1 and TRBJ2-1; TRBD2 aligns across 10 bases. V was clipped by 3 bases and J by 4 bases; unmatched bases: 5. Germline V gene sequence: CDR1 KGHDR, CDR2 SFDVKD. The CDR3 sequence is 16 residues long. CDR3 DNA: TGTGCCACCAGTGATGCCGGGACTAGCGATTACAATGAGCAGTTCTTC. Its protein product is CATSDAGTSDYNEQFF.

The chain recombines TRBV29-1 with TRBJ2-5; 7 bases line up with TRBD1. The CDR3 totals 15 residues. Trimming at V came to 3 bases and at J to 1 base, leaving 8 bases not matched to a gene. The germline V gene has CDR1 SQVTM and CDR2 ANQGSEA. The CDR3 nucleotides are TGCAGCGTTGACGGGACAGACGCCCCCCAAGAGACCCAGTACTTC. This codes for CSVDGTDAPQETQYF.

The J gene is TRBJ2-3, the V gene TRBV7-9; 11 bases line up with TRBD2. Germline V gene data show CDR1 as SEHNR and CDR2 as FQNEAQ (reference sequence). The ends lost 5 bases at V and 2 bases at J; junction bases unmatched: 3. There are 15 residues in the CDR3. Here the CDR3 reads CASSRLAGYTDTQYF. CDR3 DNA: TGTGCCAGCAGCAGACTAGCGGGGTACACAGATACGCAGTATTTT.

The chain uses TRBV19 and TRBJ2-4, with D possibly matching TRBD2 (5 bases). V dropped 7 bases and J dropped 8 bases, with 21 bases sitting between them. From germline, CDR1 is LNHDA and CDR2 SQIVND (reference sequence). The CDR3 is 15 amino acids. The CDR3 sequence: CASMAPGPRGYIQYF. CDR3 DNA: TGTGCCAGTATGGCCCCCGGGCCTCGAGGGTACATTCAGTACTTC. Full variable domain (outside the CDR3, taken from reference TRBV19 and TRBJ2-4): DGGITQSPKYLFRKEGQNVTLSCEQNLNHDAMYWYRQDPGQGLRLIYYSQIVNDFQKGDIAEGYSVSREKKESFPLTVTSAQKNPTAFYLCASMAPGPRGYIQYFGAGTRLSVL.

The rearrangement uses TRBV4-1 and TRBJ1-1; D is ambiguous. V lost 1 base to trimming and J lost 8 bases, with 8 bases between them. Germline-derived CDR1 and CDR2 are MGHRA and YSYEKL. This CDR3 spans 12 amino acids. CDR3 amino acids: CASSQGQMEAFF. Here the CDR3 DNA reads TGCGCCAGCAGCCAAGGGCAGATGGAAGCTTTCTTT.

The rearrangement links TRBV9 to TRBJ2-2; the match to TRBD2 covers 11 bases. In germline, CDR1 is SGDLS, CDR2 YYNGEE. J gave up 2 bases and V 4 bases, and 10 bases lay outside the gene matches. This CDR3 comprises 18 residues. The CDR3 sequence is CASSSRLAGNSNTGELFF. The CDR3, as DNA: TGTGCCAGCAGCTCAAGACTAGCGGGGAACTCTAACACCGGGGAGCTGTTTTTT.

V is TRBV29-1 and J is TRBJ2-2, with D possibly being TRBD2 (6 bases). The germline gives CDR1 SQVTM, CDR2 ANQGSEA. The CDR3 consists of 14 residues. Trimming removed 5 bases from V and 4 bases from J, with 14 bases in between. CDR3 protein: CSVNDGRGTGELFF. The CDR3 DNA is TGCAGCGTTAATGACGGGCGGGGCACCGGGGAGCTGTTTTTT.

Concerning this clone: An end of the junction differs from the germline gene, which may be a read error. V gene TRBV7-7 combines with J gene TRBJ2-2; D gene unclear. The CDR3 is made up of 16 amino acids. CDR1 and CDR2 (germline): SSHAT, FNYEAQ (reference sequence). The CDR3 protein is CASSLGPTANTGELFF. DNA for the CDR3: TGTGCTAGCAGCTTAGGCCCTACGGCGAACACCGGGGAGCTGTTTTTT.

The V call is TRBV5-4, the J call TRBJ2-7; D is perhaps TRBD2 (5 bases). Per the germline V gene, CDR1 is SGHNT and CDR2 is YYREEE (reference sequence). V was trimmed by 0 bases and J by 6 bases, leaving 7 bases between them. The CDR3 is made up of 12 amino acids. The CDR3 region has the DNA TGTGCCAGCAGCTTGGGGGCGGGCGAGCAGTACGTC. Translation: CASSLGAGEQYV.

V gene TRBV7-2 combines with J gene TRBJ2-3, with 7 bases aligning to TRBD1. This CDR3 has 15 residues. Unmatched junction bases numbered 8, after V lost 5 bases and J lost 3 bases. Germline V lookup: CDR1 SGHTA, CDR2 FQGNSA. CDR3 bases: TGTGCCAGCAGCAAACAGGGGATGAATACAGATACGCAGTATTTT. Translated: CASSKQGMNTDTQYF. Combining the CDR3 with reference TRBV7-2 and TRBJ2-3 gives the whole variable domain GAGVSQSPSNKVTEKGKDVELRCDPISGHTALYWYRQSLGQGLEFLIYFQGNSAPDKSGLPSDRFSAERTGGSVSTLTIQRTQQEDSAVYLCASSKQGMNTDTQYFGPGTRLTVL.

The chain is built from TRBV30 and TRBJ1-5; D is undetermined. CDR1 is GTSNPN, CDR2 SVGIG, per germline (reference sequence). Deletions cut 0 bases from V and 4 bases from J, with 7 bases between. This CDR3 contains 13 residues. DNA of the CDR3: TGTGCCTGGAGTGTTCGCGGTAATCAGCCCCAGCATTTT. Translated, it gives CAWSVRGNQPQHF. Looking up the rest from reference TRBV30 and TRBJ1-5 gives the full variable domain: SQTIHQWPATLVQPVGSPLSLECTVEGTSNPNLYWYRQAAGRGLQLLFYSVGIGQISSEVPQNLSASRPQDRQFILSSKKLLLSDSGFYLCAWSVRGNQPQHFGDGTRLSIL.